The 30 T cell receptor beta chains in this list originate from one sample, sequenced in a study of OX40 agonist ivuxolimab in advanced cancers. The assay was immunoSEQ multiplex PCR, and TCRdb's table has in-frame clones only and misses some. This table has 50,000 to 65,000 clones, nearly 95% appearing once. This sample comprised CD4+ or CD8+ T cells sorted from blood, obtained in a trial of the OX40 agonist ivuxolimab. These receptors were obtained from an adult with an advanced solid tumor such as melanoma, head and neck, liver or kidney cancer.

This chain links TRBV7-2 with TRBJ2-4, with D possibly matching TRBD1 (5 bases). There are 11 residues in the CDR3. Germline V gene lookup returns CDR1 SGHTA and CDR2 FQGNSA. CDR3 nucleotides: TGTAAGGGGAATCACAAAAACATTCAGTACTTC. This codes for CKGNHKNIQYF.

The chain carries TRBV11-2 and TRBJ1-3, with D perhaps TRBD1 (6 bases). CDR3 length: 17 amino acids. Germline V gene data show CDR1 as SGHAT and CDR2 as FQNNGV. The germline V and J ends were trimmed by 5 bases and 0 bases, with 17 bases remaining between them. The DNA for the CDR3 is TGTGCCAGCAGCCCTAACATGGACAGACTCTCTGGAAACACCATATATTTT. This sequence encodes CASSPNMDRLSGNTIYF. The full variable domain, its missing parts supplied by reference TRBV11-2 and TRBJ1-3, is EAGVAQSPRYKIIEKRQSVAFWCNPISGHATLYWYQQILGQGPKLLIQFQNNGVVDDSQLPKDRFSAERLKGVDSTLKIQPAKLEDSAVYLCASSPNMDRLSGNTIYFGEGSWLTVV.

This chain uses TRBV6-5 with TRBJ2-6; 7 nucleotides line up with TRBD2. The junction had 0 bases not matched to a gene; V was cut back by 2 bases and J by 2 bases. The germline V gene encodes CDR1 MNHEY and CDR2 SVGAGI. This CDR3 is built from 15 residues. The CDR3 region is CASSYGRAGANVLTF. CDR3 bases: TGTGCCAGCAGTTACGGGAGGGCTGGGGCCAACGTCCTGACTTTC.

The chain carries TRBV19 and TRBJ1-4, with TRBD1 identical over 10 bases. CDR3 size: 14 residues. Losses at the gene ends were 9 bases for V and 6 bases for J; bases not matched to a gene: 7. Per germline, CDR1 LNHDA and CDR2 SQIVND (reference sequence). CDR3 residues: CASQMGQGYEKLFF. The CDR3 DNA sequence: TGTGCCAGCCAAATGGGACAGGGGTATGAAAAACTGTTTTTT.

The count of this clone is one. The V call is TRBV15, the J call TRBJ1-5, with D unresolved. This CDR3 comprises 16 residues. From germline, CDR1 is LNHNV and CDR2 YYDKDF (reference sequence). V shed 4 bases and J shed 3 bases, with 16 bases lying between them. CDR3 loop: CATSTTGSQLNQPQHF. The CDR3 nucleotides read TGTGCCACCAGCACTACCGGGTCTCAGCTCAATCAGCCCCAGCATTTT.

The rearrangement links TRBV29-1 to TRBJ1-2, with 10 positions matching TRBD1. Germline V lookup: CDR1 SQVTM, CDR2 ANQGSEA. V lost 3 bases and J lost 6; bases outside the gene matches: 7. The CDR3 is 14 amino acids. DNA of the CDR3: TGCAGCGTTGATCAGGACAGGGGGACAGATGGCTACACCTTC. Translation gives CSVDQDRGTDGYTF.

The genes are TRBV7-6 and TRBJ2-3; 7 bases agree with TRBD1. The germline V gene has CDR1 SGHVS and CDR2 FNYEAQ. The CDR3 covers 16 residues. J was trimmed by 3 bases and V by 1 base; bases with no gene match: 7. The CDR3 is CASSLETGVPTDTQYF. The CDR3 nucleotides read TGTGCCAGCAGCTTAGAAACAGGGGTTCCGACAGATACGCAGTATTTT.

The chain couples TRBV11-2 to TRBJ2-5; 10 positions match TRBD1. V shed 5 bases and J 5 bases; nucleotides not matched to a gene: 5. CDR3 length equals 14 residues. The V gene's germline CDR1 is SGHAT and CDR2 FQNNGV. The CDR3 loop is CASSPTGGAETQYF. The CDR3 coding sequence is TGTGCCAGCAGCCCGACAGGGGGCGCGGAGACCCAGTACTTC. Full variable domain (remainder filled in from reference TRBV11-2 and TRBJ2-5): EAGVAQSPRYKIIEKRQSVAFWCNPISGHATLYWYQQILGQGPKLLIQFQNNGVVDDSQLPKDRFSAERLKGVDSTLKIQPAKLEDSAVYLCASSPTGGAETQYFGPGTRLLVL.

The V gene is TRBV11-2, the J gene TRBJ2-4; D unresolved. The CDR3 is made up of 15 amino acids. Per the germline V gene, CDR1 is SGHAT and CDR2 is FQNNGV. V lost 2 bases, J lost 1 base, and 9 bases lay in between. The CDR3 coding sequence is TGTGCCAGCAGCTTATCAACAGCGGCCAAAAACATTCAGTACTTC. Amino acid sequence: CASSLSTAAKNIQYF.

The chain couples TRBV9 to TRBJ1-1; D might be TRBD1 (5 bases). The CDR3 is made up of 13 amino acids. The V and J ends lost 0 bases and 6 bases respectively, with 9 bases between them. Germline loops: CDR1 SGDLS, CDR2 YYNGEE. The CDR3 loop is CASSVVGRAEAFF. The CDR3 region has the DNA TGTGCCAGCAGCGTAGTTGGCAGGGCTGAAGCTTTCTTT. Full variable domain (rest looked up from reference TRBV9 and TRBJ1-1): DSGVTQTPKHLITATGQRVTLRCSPRSGDLSVYWYQQSLDQGLQFLIQYYNGEERAKGNILERFSAQQFPDLHSELNLSSLELGDSALYFCASSVVGRAEAFFGQGTRLTVV.

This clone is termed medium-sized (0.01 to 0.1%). The CDR3 loop is CASSLAGNPQETQYF. The CDR3 DNA reads as TGTGCCAGCAGCTTGGCCGGGAACCCCCAAGAGACCCAGTACTTC. The V and J genes are TRBV5-6 and TRBJ2-5, with D possibly being TRBD2 (5 bases). Germline V lookup: CDR1 SGHDT, CDR2 YYEEEE. The CDR3 consists of 15 residues. Trimming shortened V by 0 bases and J by 1 base, and 10 bases separated the two germline ends.

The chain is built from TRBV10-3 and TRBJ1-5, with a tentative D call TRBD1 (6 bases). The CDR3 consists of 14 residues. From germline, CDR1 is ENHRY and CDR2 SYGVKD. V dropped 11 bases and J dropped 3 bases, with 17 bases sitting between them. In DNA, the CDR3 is TGTGCCTCTACCCCGGCAGGGGACAATCAGCCCCAGCATTTT. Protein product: CASTPAGDNQPQHF.

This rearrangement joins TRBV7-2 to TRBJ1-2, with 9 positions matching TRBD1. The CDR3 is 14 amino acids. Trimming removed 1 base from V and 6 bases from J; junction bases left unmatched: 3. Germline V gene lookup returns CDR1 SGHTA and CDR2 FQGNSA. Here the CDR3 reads CASSLGDRDDGYTF. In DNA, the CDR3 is TGTGCCAGCAGCTTAGGGGACAGGGATGATGGCTACACCTTC. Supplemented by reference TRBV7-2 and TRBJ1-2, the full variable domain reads GAGVSQSPSNKVTEKGKDVELRCDPISGHTALYWYRQSLGQGLEFLIYFQGNSAPDKSGLPSDRFSAERTGGSVSTLTIQRTQQEDSAVYLCASSLGDRDDGYTFGSGTRLTVV.

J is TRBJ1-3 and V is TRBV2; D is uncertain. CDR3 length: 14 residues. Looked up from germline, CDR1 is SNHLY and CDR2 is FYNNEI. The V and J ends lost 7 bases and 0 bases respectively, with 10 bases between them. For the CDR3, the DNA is TGTGCCAGCAACCTGGGGAGCTCTGGAAACACCATATATTTT. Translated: CASNLGSSGNTIYF.

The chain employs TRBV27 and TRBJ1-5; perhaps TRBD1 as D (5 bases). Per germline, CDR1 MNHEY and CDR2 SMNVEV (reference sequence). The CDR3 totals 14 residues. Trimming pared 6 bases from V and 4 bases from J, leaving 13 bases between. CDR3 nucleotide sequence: TGTGCCAGCAGCATCGGGACCTTGAATCAGCCCCAGCATTTT. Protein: CASSIGTLNQPQHF.

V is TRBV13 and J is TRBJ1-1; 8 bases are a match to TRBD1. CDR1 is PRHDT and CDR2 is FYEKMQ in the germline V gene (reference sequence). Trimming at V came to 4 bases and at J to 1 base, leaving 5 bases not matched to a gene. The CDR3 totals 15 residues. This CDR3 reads CASSSRDRRNTEAFF. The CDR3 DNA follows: TGTGCCAGCAGCTCTAGGGACAGGAGGAACACTGAAGCTTTCTTT.

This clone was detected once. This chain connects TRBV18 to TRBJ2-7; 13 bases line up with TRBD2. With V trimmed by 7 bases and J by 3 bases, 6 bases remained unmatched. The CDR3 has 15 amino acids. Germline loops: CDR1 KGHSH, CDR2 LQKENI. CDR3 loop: CASLGLAGVDYEQYF. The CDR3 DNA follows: TGTGCCAGCTTAGGACTAGCGGGAGTGGACTACGAGCAGTACTTC.

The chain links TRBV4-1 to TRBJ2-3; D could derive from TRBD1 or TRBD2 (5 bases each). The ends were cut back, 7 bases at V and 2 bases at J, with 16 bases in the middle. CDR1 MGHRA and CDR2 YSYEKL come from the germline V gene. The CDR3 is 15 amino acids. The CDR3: CASTTEGRTTDTQYF. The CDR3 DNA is TGCGCCAGCACCACCGAGGGACGAACCACAGATACGCAGTATTTT.

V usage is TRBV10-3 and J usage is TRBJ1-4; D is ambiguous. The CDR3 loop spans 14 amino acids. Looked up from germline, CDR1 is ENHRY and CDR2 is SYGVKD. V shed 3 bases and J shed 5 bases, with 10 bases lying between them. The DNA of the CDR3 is TGTGCCATCAGTGATTCGGGTTCCAATGAAAAACTGTTTTTT. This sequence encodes CAISDSGSNEKLFF.

As DNA, the CDR3 is TGCAGTGCTAGAGAGGCCTATGGCTACACCTTC. This codes for CSAREAYGYTF. The V call is TRBV20-1, the J call TRBJ1-2; no reliable D call. V was cut by 0 bases and J by 4 bases, with 3 bases left in between. The germline V gene encodes CDR1 DFQATT and CDR2 SNEGSKA (reference sequence). The CDR3 length is 11 residues.

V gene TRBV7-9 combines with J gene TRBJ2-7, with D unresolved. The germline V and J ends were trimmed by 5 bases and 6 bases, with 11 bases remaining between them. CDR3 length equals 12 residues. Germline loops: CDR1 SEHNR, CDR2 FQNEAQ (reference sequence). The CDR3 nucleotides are TGTGCCAGCAGCCCATTGGGTAGCGAGCAGTACTTC. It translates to CASSPLGSEQYF.

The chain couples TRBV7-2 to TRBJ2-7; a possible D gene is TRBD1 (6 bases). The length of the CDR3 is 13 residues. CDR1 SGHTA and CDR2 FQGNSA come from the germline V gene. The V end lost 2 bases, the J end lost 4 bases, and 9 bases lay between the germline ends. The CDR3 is CASSLHREYEQYF. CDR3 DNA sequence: TGTGCCAGCAGCTTACACAGGGAATACGAGCAGTACTTC.

The chain's CDR3 is CASSEEGPPPYEQYF. CDR3 DNA: TGTGCCAGCAGCGAGGAGGGCCCCCCACCCTACGAGCAGTACTTC. This sequence joins TRBV6-1 and TRBJ2-7, with D possibly matching TRBD2 (6 bases). The CDR3 is 15 amino acids. In germline, CDR1 is MNHNS, CDR2 SASEGT. V lost 6 bases and J lost 2, with 17 bases in between.

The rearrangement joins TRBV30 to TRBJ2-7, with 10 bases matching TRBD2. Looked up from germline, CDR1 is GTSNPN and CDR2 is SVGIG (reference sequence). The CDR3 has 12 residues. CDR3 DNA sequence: TGTGCTTGCGGACTAGCGGTAGGCGAGCAGTACTTC. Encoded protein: CACGLAVGEQYF.

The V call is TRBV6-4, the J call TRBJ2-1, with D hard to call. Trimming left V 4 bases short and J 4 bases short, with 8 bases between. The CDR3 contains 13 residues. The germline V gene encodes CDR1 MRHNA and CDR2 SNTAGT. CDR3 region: CASSVGRYNEQFF. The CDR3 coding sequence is TGTGCCAGCAGTGTTGGCCGTTACAATGAGCAGTTCTTC.

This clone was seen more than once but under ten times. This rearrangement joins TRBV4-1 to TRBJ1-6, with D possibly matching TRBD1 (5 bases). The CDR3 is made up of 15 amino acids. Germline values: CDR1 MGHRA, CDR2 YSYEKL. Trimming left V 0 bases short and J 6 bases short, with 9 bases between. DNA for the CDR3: TGCGCCAGCAGCCAAGAGGGCCAGGGTAATTCACCCCTCCACTTT. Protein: CASSQEGQGNSPLHF.

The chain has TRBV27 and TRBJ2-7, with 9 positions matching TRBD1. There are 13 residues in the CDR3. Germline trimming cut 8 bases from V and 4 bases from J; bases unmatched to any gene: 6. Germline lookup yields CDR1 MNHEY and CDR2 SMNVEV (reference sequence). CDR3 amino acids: CASGMTGGYEQYF. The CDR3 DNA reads TGTGCCAGCGGTATGACAGGGGGATACGAGCAGTACTTC.

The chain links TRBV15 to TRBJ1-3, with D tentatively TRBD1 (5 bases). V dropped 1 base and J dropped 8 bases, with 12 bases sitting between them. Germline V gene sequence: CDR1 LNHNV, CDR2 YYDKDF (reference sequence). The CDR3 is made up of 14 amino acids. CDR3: CATSRVQVGDTIYF. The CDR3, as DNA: TGTGCCACCAGCAGAGTCCAGGTGGGGGACACCATATATTTT.

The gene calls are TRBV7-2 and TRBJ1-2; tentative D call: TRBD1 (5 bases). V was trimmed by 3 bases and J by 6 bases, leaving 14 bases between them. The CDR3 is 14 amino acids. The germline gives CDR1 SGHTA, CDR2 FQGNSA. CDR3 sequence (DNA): TGTGCCAGCAGCTTGGGTGACAGTAGGGATGGCTACACCTTC. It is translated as CASSLGDSRDGYTF.

CDR3 DNA sequence: TGTGCCAGCAGCTCAAACTTACAGGGGAGCCAAGAGACCCAGTACTTC. As protein: CASSSNLQGSQETQYF. The chain is built from TRBV7-9 and TRBJ2-5, with 7 bases aligning to TRBD1. CDR3 length equals 16 residues. V was clipped by 4 bases and J by 1 base; unmatched bases: 9. CDR1 and CDR2 from the germline V gene are SEHNR and FQNEAQ (reference sequence). Complete variable domain (other parts from reference TRBV7-9 and TRBJ2-5): DTGVSQNPRHKITKRGQNVTFRCDPISEHNRLYWYRQTLGQGPEFLTYFQNEAQLEKSRLLSDRFSAERPKGSFSTLEIQRTEQGDSAMYLCASSSNLQGSQETQYFGPGTRLLVL.